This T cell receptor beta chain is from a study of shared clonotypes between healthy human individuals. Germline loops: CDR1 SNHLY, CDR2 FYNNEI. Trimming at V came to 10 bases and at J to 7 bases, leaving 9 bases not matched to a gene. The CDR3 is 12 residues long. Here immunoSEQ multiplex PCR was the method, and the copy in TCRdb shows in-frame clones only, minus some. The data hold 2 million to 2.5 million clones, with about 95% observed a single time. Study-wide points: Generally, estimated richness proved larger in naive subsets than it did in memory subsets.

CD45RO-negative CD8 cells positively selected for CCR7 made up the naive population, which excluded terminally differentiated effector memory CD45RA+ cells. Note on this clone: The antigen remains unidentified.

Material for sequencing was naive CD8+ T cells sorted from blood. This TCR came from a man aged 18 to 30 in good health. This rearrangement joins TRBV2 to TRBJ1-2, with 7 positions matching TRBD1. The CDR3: CAIRGEWGGYTF. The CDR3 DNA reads TGTGCCATCAGGGGGGAGTGGGGTGGCTACACCTTC.